This T cell receptor beta chain was obtained from a study of shared clonotypes between healthy human individuals. Here immunoSEQ multiplex PCR was the method, and the copy in TCRdb shows in-frame clones only, minus some. The table lists 1.5 million to 1.9 million clones, 98% of them singletons, with about 0.42% in the top ten. This receptor was identified in a man aged 30 to 45 in good health. The sequenced material came from naive CD4+ T cells sorted from blood. Subset defined: CD45RA+ positively selected.

CDR3 coding DNA: TGTGCCAGCAGCTTAGGCCCGCGGCCTGAAGCTTTCTTT. Protein sequence: CASSLGPRPEAFF. This chain joins TRBV7-2 and TRBJ1-1, with no clear D. V shed 1 base and J shed 6 bases, with 9 bases lying between them. The CDR3 is made up of 13 amino acids. Germline values: CDR1 SGHTA, CDR2 FQGNSA.